A single sample is the source of the 10 T cell receptor beta chains below, sequenced in a study of blood T cell repertoires in COVID-19. The table came from immunoSEQ multiplex PCR; TCRdb's copy has only in-frame clones and leaves some out. The table includes around 150,000 clones, around nine tenths detected once. Specimen: peripheral blood. These receptors all stem from a woman aged 40 to 49 with acute or convalescent COVID-19.

The rearrangement links TRBV10-3 to TRBJ2-7; 7 bases are a match to TRBD1. Unmatched junction bases numbered 6, after V lost 3 bases and J lost 1 base. The CDR3 runs to 15 residues. Germline V gives CDR1 ENHRY, CDR2 SYGVKD. The DNA of the CDR3 is TGTGCCATCAGTGACCCTAGGACAGGATCCTACGAGCAGTACTTC. Translated, it gives CAISDPRTGSYEQYF.

This clone was seen a handful of times. J is TRBJ2-1 and V is TRBV29-1; a possible D gene is TRBD1 (5 bases). The V end lost 7 bases, the J end lost 2 bases, and 12 bases lay between the germline ends. The CDR3 spans 13 residues. Germline CDR1 and CDR2: SQVTM and ANQGSEA. The CDR3 bases are TGCAGCGCATCGACAGTTACCTACAATGAGCAGTTCTTC. Its protein product is CSASTVTYNEQFF.

The genes are TRBV19 and TRBJ2-7; D gene ambiguous. The CDR3 consists of 13 residues. Trimming shortened V by 10 bases and J by 0 bases, and 13 bases separated the two germline ends. The germline gives CDR1 LNHDA, CDR2 SQIVND (reference sequence). CDR3 sequence (DNA): TGTGCCACCTCGACAAGTCCCTCCTACGAGCAGTACTTC. Protein sequence: CATSTSPSYEQYF.

This rearrangement joins TRBV28 to TRBJ1-6; D is possibly TRBD1 (5 bases). The CDR3 has 15 residues. Trimming cost V 1 base and J 7 bases, with 11 bases left between them. CDR1 MDHEN and CDR2 SYDVKM come from the germline V gene. The CDR3 DNA reads TGTGCCAGCAGTTTATCCCAGGGAAGGAATTCACCCCTCCACTTT. Residues: CASSLSQGRNSPLHF.

This clone has more than one count but fewer than ten. This chain uses TRBV19 with TRBJ1-2; D is ambiguous. Germline V gives CDR1 LNHDA, CDR2 SQIVND (reference sequence). The CDR3 runs 16 residues. Deletions cut 5 bases from V and 1 base from J, with 17 bases between. For the CDR3, the DNA is TGTGCCAGTAGTGAGGGTCCTCTCCCTCTTAACTATGGCTACACCTTC. It yields the protein CASSEGPLPLNYGYTF.

The J gene is TRBJ1-1, the V gene TRBV18; tentatively, D is TRBD1 (6 bases). The V gene's germline CDR1 is KGHSH and CDR2 LQKENI. V lost 2 bases and J 5 bases, leaving 15 bases between the germline ends. This CDR3 comprises 15 residues. In DNA, the CDR3 is TGTGCCAGCTCACCATCCGGGCAGGGGTGGACTGAAGCTTTCTTT. Protein sequence: CASSPSGQGWTEAFF.

The chain couples TRBV19 to TRBJ2-7, with TRBD1 matching 7 bases. V lost 9 bases and J lost 2; bases outside the gene matches: 4. Germline assignment: CDR1 LNHDA and CDR2 SQIVND (reference sequence). This CDR3 comprises 12 residues. The CDR3 DNA sequence: TGTGCCAGCGGGACAGAGCCCTACGAGCAGTACTTC. Its translation is CASGTEPYEQYF.

The V gene is TRBV9, the J gene TRBJ1-2, with D hard to call. This CDR3 has 13 residues. CDR1 and CDR2 (germline): SGDLS, YYNGEE. The V end lost 3 bases, the J end lost 5 bases, and 11 bases lay between the germline ends. The CDR3 DNA follows: TGTGCCAGCAGCGGTTCCGTACTTTATGGCTACACCTTC. Its protein is CASSGSVLYGYTF.

The rearrangement uses TRBV5-1 and TRBJ1-4, with TRBD1 matching 8 bases. Germline lookup yields CDR1 SGHRS and CDR2 YFSETQ. The CDR3 consists of 15 residues. The trim removed 2 bases at V and 8 bases at J, leaving 8 bases unmatched. CDR3 sequence reads: CASSLVPGQDEKLFF. CDR3 DNA: TGCGCCAGCAGCTTAGTCCCGGGACAGGACGAAAAACTGTTTTTT.

The V and J genes are TRBV4-3 and TRBJ2-1; 7 nucleotides match TRBD2. Losses at the gene ends were 4 bases for V and 0 bases for J; bases not matched to a gene: 6. The CDR3 is 16 amino acids. Germline V lookup: CDR1 LGHNA, CDR2 YSLEER. In DNA form, the CDR3 reads TGCGCCAGCAGCCCAACCGGGACTATCTCCTACAATGAGCAGTTCTTC. Translated: CASSPTGTISYNEQFF.